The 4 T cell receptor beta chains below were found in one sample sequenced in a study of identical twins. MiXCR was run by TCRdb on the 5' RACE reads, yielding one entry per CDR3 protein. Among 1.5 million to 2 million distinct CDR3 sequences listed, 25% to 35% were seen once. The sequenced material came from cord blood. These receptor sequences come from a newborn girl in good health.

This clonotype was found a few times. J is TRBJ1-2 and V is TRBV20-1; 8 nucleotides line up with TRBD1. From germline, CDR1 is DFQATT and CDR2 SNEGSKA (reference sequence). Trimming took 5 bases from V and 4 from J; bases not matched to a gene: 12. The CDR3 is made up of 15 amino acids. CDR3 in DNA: TGCAGTGCTCTGTCGCGGACAGGGACTACCTATGGCTACACCTTC. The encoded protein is CSALSRTGTTYGYTF.

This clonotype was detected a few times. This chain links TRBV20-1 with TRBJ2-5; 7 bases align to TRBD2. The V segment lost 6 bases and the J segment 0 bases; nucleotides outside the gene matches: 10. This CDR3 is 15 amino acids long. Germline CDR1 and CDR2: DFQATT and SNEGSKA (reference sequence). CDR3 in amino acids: CSARWASGNQETQYF. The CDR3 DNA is TGCAGTGCCAGATGGGCTAGCGGTAACCAAGAGACCCAGTACTTC.

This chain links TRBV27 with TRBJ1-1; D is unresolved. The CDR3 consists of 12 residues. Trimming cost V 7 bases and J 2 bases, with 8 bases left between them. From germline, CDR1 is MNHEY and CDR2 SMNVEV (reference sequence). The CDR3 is CASKLGNTEAFF. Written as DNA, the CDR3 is TGTGCCAGCAAGTTAGGTAACACTGAAGCTTTCTTT.

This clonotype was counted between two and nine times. As DNA, the CDR3 is TGCGCCAGCGCGTACTCTAGCGGGAGCTACAATGAGCAGTTCTTC. This translates into CASAYSSGSYNEQFF. The V gene is TRBV5-1, the J gene TRBJ2-1; 10 bases align to TRBD2. V shed 7 bases, J shed 3 bases, and the junction held 7 bases outside the gene matches. Germline CDR1 SGHRS, CDR2 YFSETQ. The CDR3 loop spans 15 amino acids.